This T cell receptor (beta chain) emerged from a study of blood T cell repertoires in COVID-19. Study context: COVID-19 samples collected from the United States, Italy and Spain covered acute and convalescent phases.

J gave up 7 bases and V 2 bases, and 15 bases lay outside the gene matches. This CDR3 region has 18 residues. Germline CDR1 is MNHEY and CDR2 is SVGEGT. Libraries were prepared by immunoSEQ multiplex PCR; TCRdb keeps only in-frame clonotypes and omits some of them. The sample lists approximately 240,000 clones, about 90% seen once, with about 12% in the top ten. The sequenced sample was peripheral blood. The sequence came from a woman aged 18-29 years who had recovered from COVID-19. The rearrangement joins TRBV6-2 or TRBV6-3 to TRBJ2-2; 8 bases align to TRBD1. CDR3 sequence reads: CASSYAPPGQGTNGELFF. CDR3 sequence (DNA): TGTGCCAGCAGTTACGCGCCGCCAGGACAGGGTACGAACGGGGAGCTGTTTTTT.